This T cell receptor (beta chain) appears in the sequencing data of a study of OX40 agonist ivuxolimab in advanced cancers. Study details: Across the patients, intravenous ivuxolimab was delivered every 2 weeks at 0.01 to 10 mg/kg. The group had a mean age of 60 years, ranged from about 20 to 85, and was roughly 80% male. General study points: With doses of 0.1-3.0 mg/kg, partial responders showed among the lowest clonal expansion.

The CDR3 extends over 15 amino acids. V gave up 2 bases and J gave up 1 base, with 8 bases separating them. CDR1 is KGHSH and CDR2 is LQKENI in the germline V gene. Regarding this clone: What it binds is unknown.

Profiling relied on immunoSEQ multiplex PCR, and the TCRdb table lists in-frame clones only, not all of them. The sample records tens of thousands of clones, around 84% being singletons. The sampling schedule covered blood at baseline, cycle 4 day 1, and cycle 7 day 1. This chain uses TRBV18 with TRBJ2-2, with D possibly matching TRBD1 (6 bases). The sequence was collected from an adult with an advanced solid tumor such as melanoma, head and neck, liver or kidney cancer. This material consisted of CD4+ or CD8+ T cells sorted from blood, taken in a trial of the OX40 agonist ivuxolimab. The CDR3 DNA is TGTGCCAGCTCACCAGGACAGATGAACACCGGGGAGCTGTTTTTT. Encoded protein: CASSPGQMNTGELFF.